This TCR beta chain derives from a study of blood T cell repertoires in COVID-19. Study-wide background: COVID-19 samples collected from the United States, Italy and Spain covered acute and convalescent phases. PBMCs, B-cell-depleted T cells, or T cells provided the cDNA or gDNA that made up the material.

How the authors handled the data: For nucleated cells, counts were estimated from reference gene primer amplification. Using immunoSEQ multiplex PCR, the repertoire was profiled, and TCRdb retains in-frame clones only, with some absent. For V, J and clone size, that table is used; D and trimming come from the DNA. This repertoire shows about 83,000 clones, around 90% found once; its top ten account for 3%. The V gene lost 0 bases and the J gene lost 5 bases, with 14 bases spanning the gap. CDR3 length: 15 residues. The germline CDR1 and CDR2 sequences are SGDLS and YYNGEE. Sequenced input: peripheral blood. The clonotype was recovered from a woman in her 50s with active or convalescent COVID-19. The chain couples TRBV9 to TRBJ1-1; TRBD1 is a possible D gene (6 bases). The CDR3 coding sequence is TGTGCCAGCAGCGTAGACACGAAGAGGGGGACTGAAGCTTTCTTT. This sequence encodes CASSVDTKRGTEAFF. Complete variable domain (other parts from reference TRBV9 and TRBJ1-1): DSGVTQTPKHLITATGQRVTLRCSPRSGDLSVYWYQQSLDQGLQFLIQYYNGEERAKGNILERFSAQQFPDLHSELNLSSLELGDSALYFCASSVDTKRGTEAFFGQGTRLTVV.